The subject of this entry is one T cell receptor beta chain. Germline trimming cut 0 bases from V and 5 bases from J; bases unmatched to any gene: 9. The CDR3 is 16 residues long. Germline V gives CDR1 SGHRS, CDR2 YFSETQ. The repertoire was sequenced with immunoSEQ multiplex PCR; TCRdb's copy has only in-frame clones and lacks some. This sample has 90,000 to 150,000 clones, with 85% found just once. The sample belongs to a study of blood T cell repertoires in COVID-19. Study in general: From T cells, B-cell-depleted T cells, or PBMCs came the material, which was cDNA or gDNA.

The V gene is TRBV5-1, the J gene TRBJ2-5, with 8 bases identical to TRBD2. The source material was peripheral blood. This TCR derives from a man between 60 and 70 years old with acute or convalescent COVID-19. CDR3: CASSLGPGRGGETQYF. Written as DNA, the CDR3 is TGCGCCAGCAGCTTGGGGCCGGGCCGGGGGGGGGAGACCCAGTACTTC.